This T cell receptor beta chain was retrieved from a study of CD8+CD57+ T cells in acquired aplastic anemia. In the study overall: Sorted cells (CD4+ and CD8+) yielded DNA amounts that averaged about 3.1 ug.

In this sample, this clonotype turned up a few times. Its cognate antigen is unknown. Findings of the study overall: Patients and controls shared roughly 28 CD8+ CDR3 sequences, which appeared highly expressed in patients and within their immunodominant clones. Patients and controls were not found to differ significantly in CD8+ Simpson's diversity.

Trimming pared 5 bases from V and 0 bases from J, leaving 14 bases between. The CDR3 is made up of 15 amino acids. Profiling that covered TCR beta VDJ and CDR3 relied on genomic DNA as its template. TCRdb used MiXCR to reprocess the reads, holding one entry per CDR3 protein. The table lists about 190,000 distinct CDR3 sequences, less than 65% of them singletons. Sequencing input: sorted CD4+, CD8+, or CD8+CD57+ T cells (not recorded which) from PBMCs. The source is a human donor with severe aplastic anemia or a healthy control (not recorded which). The chain couples TRBV12-3 or TRBV12-4 to TRBJ2-7; D unresolved. Here the CDR3 DNA reads TGTGCCAGCAGTCCCACGTGGGCTCTCTCCTACGAGCAGTACTTC. Protein sequence: CASSPTWALSYEQYF.